This TCR delta chain was identified in a study of gamma-delta T cells after stem cell transplantation. The V gene lost 5 bases and the J gene lost 1 base, with 23 bases spanning the gap. From germline, CDR1 is TSWWSYY and CDR2 QGS. CDR3 size: 18 residues. This clone was observed a few times. TCRdb re-identified clones in the RT-PCR reads via CATT. This table has fewer than 900 delta-chain clones, 2.5% to 3.5% appearing once. Sequencing was performed on gamma-delta T cells. The receptor's source is a human donor. It is not recorded whose cells these are; they may come from a transplant donor. The V gene is TRDV1, the J gene TRDJ1; unclear D gene. The CDR3 bases are TGTGCTCTTGGGAAGGGGTTTCCCCTGGTGACTGCCACCGATAAACTCATCTTT. It specifies CALGKGFPLVTATDKLIF.